Following are 23 T cell receptor beta chains from one sample sequenced in a study of T-cell memory formation after mild COVID-19. TCRdb passed the 5' RACE reads through MiXCR, listing each CDR3 protein once. This sample carries about half a million distinct CDR3 sequences, about 20% of them seen once, and the ten largest clones take 9% to 15%. Input material: PBMCs or a T cell subset sorted from them (not recorded which). Receptors originate from an adult woman who had mild COVID-19 (a few samples of this study predate the infection). Cell type and time point are not known.

In its sample, this clonotype was seen many times. This chain connects TRBV30 to TRBJ2-1, with 10 bases that match TRBD2. Germline trimming cut 3 bases from V and 2 bases from J; bases unmatched to any gene: 10. Per germline, CDR1 GTSNPN and CDR2 SVGIG (reference sequence). The CDR3 extends over 17 amino acids. CDR3 protein: CAWRNPSLAGAYNEQFF. The CDR3 DNA reads TGTGCCTGGAGGAATCCTTCGCTAGCGGGAGCCTACAATGAGCAGTTCTTC.

Only a few counts were recorded for this clonotype. The rearrangement joins TRBV4-3 to TRBJ1-1; 9 bases fit TRBD1. Trimming at V came to 1 base and at J to 9 bases, leaving 9 bases not matched to a gene. The CDR3 loop spans 15 amino acids. Germline values: CDR1 LGHNA, CDR2 YSLEER. The DNA for the CDR3 is TGCGCCAGCAGCCAAGGTGGGACAGGGCTCTTCCAAGCTTTCTTT. This gives the protein CASSQGGTGLFQAFF.

This clonotype was counted many times. This chain joins TRBV12-3 or TRBV12-4 and TRBJ1-1, with 12 positions matching TRBD1. The V segment lost 8 bases and the J segment 4 bases; nucleotides outside the gene matches: 11. The CDR3 is 16 amino acids. The CDR3 spells CASSPGQGARITEAFF. For the CDR3, the DNA is TGTGCCAGCTCCCCGGGACAGGGGGCCCGAATCACTGAAGCTTTCTTT.

The rearrangement joins TRBV3-1 to TRBJ2-3; 9 nucleotides agree with TRBD2. V gave up 3 bases and J gave up 2 bases; unmatched junction bases: 3. Germline V gene lookup returns CDR1 LGHDT and CDR2 YNNKEL (reference sequence). The CDR3 loop spans 15 amino acids. CDR3 protein: CASSQRGGVTDTQYF. CDR3 DNA: TGTGCCAGCAGCCAGCGCGGGGGGGTCACAGATACGCAGTATTTT.

J is TRBJ1-2 and V is TRBV7-2; maybe TRBD1 (6 bases). The ends were cut back, 6 bases at V and 4 bases at J, with 18 bases in the middle. Germline V gene sequence: CDR1 SGHTA, CDR2 FQGNSA. The CDR3 spans 15 residues. For the CDR3, the DNA is TGTGCCAGCAGGCGTCGGACAGTTGAGACCTATGGCTACACCTTC. Translating gives CASRRRTVETYGYTF.

The J gene is TRBJ2-7, the V gene TRBV2; no definite D call. CDR1 and CDR2 (germline): SNHLY, FYNNEI. The CDR3 sequence is 11 residues long. Deletions cut 3 bases from V and 12 bases from J, with 12 bases between. The CDR3 is CASSDSSPRYF. The CDR3 bases are TGTGCCAGCAGTGATTCCTCCCCGCGGTACTTC.

Only a few counts were recorded for this clonotype. The chain uses TRBV11-2 and TRBJ2-1; 9 positions match TRBD2. Germline assignment: CDR1 SGHAT and CDR2 FQNNGV. V shed 6 bases and J 0 bases; nucleotides not matched to a gene: 6. The CDR3 length is 16 residues. The chain's CDR3 is CASRLSGRSSYNEQFF. The CDR3 nucleotides read TGTGCCAGCAGACTAAGCGGGAGGAGCTCCTACAATGAGCAGTTCTTC.

This clonotype occurred a few times. J is TRBJ2-7 and V is TRBV6-5, with D possibly called TRBD1 or TRBD2 (5 bases each). The CDR3 runs to 13 residues. Trimming took 2 bases from V and 6 from J, leaving 11 bases between them. The germline V gene has CDR1 MNHEY and CDR2 SVGAGI. CDR3 coding DNA: TGTGCCAGCAGTTACGAGGGGCAGGGCGAGCAGTACTTC. It specifies CASSYEGQGEQYF.

J is TRBJ2-3 and V is TRBV7-2, with a possible D match to TRBD2 (6 bases). V was trimmed by 2 bases and J by 9 bases, leaving 9 bases between them. This CDR3 comprises 12 residues. Per germline, CDR1 SGHTA and CDR2 FQGNSA. The CDR3 reads CASSLSAGTQYF. The CDR3 DNA reads as TGTGCCAGCAGCTTAAGTGCGGGGACGCAGTATTTT.

For the CDR3, the DNA is TGCGCCAGCAGCTTGGGACTAGCGGATAACACAGATACGCAGTATTTT. Protein: CASSLGLADNTDTQYF. The chain couples TRBV5-1 to TRBJ2-3, with 9 bases fitting TRBD2. Unmatched junction bases numbered 4, after V lost 0 bases and J lost 2 bases. This CDR3 is built from 16 residues. From germline, CDR1 is SGHRS and CDR2 YFSETQ.

This clonotype has a count of ten or more. The chain combines TRBV10-3 with TRBJ1-6, with D possibly matching TRBD1 (5 bases). Germline V CDR1 and CDR2: ENHRY, SYGVKD. Trimming shortened V by 1 base and J by 11 bases, and 15 bases separated the two germline ends. The length of the CDR3 is 15 residues. The DNA for the CDR3 is TGTGCCATCAGTGAGTGGGGGGAGGTCATTCCACCCCTCCACTTT. This encodes CAISEWGEVIPPLHF.

This clonotype was detected only a few times. V usage is TRBV24-1 and J usage is TRBJ2-5; D is possibly TRBD1 (5 bases). The CDR3 is made up of 14 amino acids. V was clipped by 3 bases and J by 1 base, with 8 bases between them. Germline lookup yields CDR1 KGHDR and CDR2 SFDVKD. The CDR3 bases are TGTGCCACCAGTGATACAGGCCCCCAAGAGACCCAGTACTTC. This gives the protein CATSDTGPQETQYF.

The V call is TRBV30, the J call TRBJ1-2; 9 nucleotides line up with TRBD1. The trim removed 1 base at V and 8 bases at J, leaving 11 bases unmatched. The length of the CDR3 is 15 residues. Germline values: CDR1 GTSNPN, CDR2 SVGIG (reference sequence). CDR3 loop: CAWSAKGGQGGGYTF. The DNA for the CDR3 is TGTGCCTGGAGTGCAAAAGGGGGACAGGGAGGAGGCTACACCTTC.

The chain has TRBV4-1 and TRBJ1-2; tentatively, D is TRBD1 (6 bases). The germline gives CDR1 MGHRA, CDR2 YSYEKL. The CDR3 covers 16 residues. Trimming left V 1 base short and J 12 bases short, with 24 bases between. CDR3 nucleotides: TGCGCCAGCAGCCAAGTAATAGGGGGGAAGGGGCAGAGGAACACCTTC. It translates to CASSQVIGGKGQRNTF.

This clonotype turned up a few times. The chain links TRBV20-1 to TRBJ1-5; D is undetermined. V lost 7 bases and J 9 bases, leaving 16 bases between the germline ends. CDR1 is DFQATT, CDR2 SNEGSKA, per germline (reference sequence). The CDR3 covers 12 residues. CDR3 sequence (DNA): TGCAGTGTTTGGACCGCCGGGAGGCCCCAGCATTTT. This sequence encodes CSVWTAGRPQHF.

The chain combines TRBV6-2 or TRBV6-3 with TRBJ2-1; 14 nucleotides align to TRBD2. V lost 2 bases, J lost 0 bases, and 3 bases stayed unmatched. Germline CDR1 reads MNHEY; CDR2 reads SVGEGT. The CDR3 is 18 amino acids. The CDR3 bases are TGTGCCAGCAGTTACGGGACTAGCGGGAGAGGCTCCTACAATGAGCAGTTCTTC. Translated, it gives CASSYGTSGRGSYNEQFF.

V usage is TRBV4-1 and J usage is TRBJ2-2; 8 bases agree with TRBD1. This CDR3 is built from 15 residues. Germline CDR1 reads MGHRA; CDR2 reads YSYEKL. Trimming took 1 base from V and 7 from J; bases not matched to a gene: 5. Here the CDR3 DNA reads TGCGCCAGCAGCCAAGGGGCAGGGGGCGACGGGGAGCTGTTTTTT. It codes for CASSQGAGGDGELFF.

This clonotype was observed a handful of times. This chain connects TRBV7-9 to TRBJ2-3, with 14 positions matching TRBD2. The V segment lost 5 bases and the J segment 6 bases; nucleotides outside the gene matches: 7. The length of the CDR3 is 16 residues. CDR1 is SEHNR, CDR2 FQNEAQ, per germline (reference sequence). CDR3 sequence: CASSHPGTSGSDTQYF. The CDR3 nucleotides read TGTGCCAGCAGCCATCCCGGGACTAGCGGGAGTGATACGCAGTATTTT. Full variable domain (missing parts from reference TRBV7-9 and TRBJ2-3): DTGVSQNPRHKITKRGQNVTFRCDPISEHNRLYWYRQTLGQGPEFLTYFQNEAQLEKSRLLSDRFSAERPKGSFSTLEIQRTEQGDSAMYLCASSHPGTSGSDTQYFGPGTRLTVL.

This clonotype was counted only a few times. This chain uses TRBV29-1 with TRBJ2-2; D gene ambiguous. The V end lost 4 bases, the J end lost 1 base, and 10 bases lay between the germline ends. The CDR3 is 14 amino acids. Germline CDR1 and CDR2: SQVTM and ANQGSEA. In DNA, the CDR3 is TGCAGCGTTGCCCTGGGTCTGAACACCGGGGAGCTGTTTTTT. It encodes CSVALGLNTGELFF.

This clonotype appeared many times. Sequence at one end of the junction differs from germline and may be a read error. CDR3 sequence reads: CASSLGLAQETQYF. For the CDR3, the DNA is TGTGCCAGCAGCTTAGGGTTAGCCCAAGAGACCCAGTACTTC. The V call is TRBV5-1, the J call TRBJ2-5; D remains ambiguous. Germline CDR1 reads SGHRS; CDR2 reads YFSETQ. The CDR3 covers 14 residues.

The rearrangement links TRBV12-3 or TRBV12-4 to TRBJ2-7; a weak D match, TRBD1 (6 bases). The CDR3 extends over 15 amino acids. Deletions cut 4 bases from V and 2 bases from J, with 15 bases between. The CDR3 loop reads CASSSTRDKPYEQYF. The CDR3 coding sequence is TGTGCCAGCAGTTCTACCCGGGACAAACCCTACGAGCAGTACTTC.

The table lists this clonotype with a few counts. The chain combines TRBV19 with TRBJ2-5; 11 positions match TRBD1. Germline V gene sequence: CDR1 LNHDA, CDR2 SQIVND (reference sequence). The CDR3 is 13 residues long. CDR3 in amino acids: CGAGTGGQETQYF. Here the CDR3 DNA reads TGTGGAGCCGGGACAGGGGGCCAAGAGACCCAGTACTTC. Full variable domain (rest looked up from reference TRBV19 and TRBJ2-5): DGGITQSPKYLFRKEGQNVTLSCEQNLNHDAMYWYRQDPGQGLRLIYYSQIVNDFQKGDIAEGYSVSREKKESFPLTVTSAQKNPTAFYLCGAGTGGQETQYFGPGTRLLVL.

The V and J genes are TRBV5-1 and TRBJ2-3; D is unresolved. Germline V gene lookup returns CDR1 SGHRS and CDR2 YFSETQ. CDR3 length equals 15 residues. Trimming stripped 0 bases from V and 0 bases from J, with 8 bases between. The CDR3 region has the DNA TGCGCCAGCAGCTTGGCGGCAGGAAGCACAGATACGCAGTATTTT. Protein product: CASSLAAGSTDTQYF.